This TCR beta chain was identified during a study of T cell changes during pregnancy in multiple sclerosis. This CDR3 spans 13 amino acids. Germline CDR1 and CDR2: SSHAT and FNYEAQ (reference sequence). V lost 3 bases to trimming and J lost 3 bases; unmatched junction nucleotides: 2. Profiling relied on immunoSEQ multiplex PCR, and the TCRdb table lists in-frame clones only, not all of them. The sample carries about 36,000 clones, just over 90% recorded once. The gene calls are TRBV7-7 and TRBJ2-7, with 7 nucleotides matching TRBD2. The source of this sequence is a female donor with multiple sclerosis, enrolled in a pregnancy study. Here the sequenced sample was CD4+ T cells from peripheral blood mononuclear cells, taken after pregnancy. Here the CDR3 reads CASSLGRDYEQYF. The DNA for the CDR3 is TGTGCCAGCAGCTTGGGGAGGGACTACGAGCAGTACTTC. Looking up the rest from reference TRBV7-7 and TRBJ2-7 gives the full variable domain: GAGVSQSPRYKVTKRGQDVTLRCDPISSHATLYWYQQALGQGPEFLTYFNYEAQPDKSGLPSDRFSAERPEGSISTLTIQRTEQRDSAMYRCASSLGRDYEQYFGPGTRLTVT.